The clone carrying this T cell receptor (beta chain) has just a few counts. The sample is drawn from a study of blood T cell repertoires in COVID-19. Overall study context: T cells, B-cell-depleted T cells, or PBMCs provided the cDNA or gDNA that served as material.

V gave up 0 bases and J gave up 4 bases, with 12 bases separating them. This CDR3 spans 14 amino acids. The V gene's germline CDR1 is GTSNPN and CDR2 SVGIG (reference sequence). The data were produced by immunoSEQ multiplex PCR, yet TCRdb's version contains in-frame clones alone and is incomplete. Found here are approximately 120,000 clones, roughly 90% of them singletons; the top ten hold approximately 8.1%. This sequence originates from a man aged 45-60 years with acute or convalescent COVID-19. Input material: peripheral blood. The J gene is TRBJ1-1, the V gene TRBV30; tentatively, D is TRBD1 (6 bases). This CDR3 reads CAWSVWGRLTEAFF. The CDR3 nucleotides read TGTGCCTGGAGTGTTTGGGGGCGCCTCACTGAAGCTTTCTTT.